These T cell receptor beta chains were read from a single sample in a study of cytomegalovirus exposure and HLA in healthy donors. Data came from immunoSEQ multiplex PCR; TCRdb stores just in-frame clones and leaves some out. The sample yields some 250,000 clones, 82% seen once. Sequenced input: PBMCs. All receptors derive from a woman aged 40 to 50 in good health and CMV-seropositive. CDR3s include the opening cysteine and the closing phenylalanine or tryptophan. The D gene is left open where the match is weak. Rows may omit the clone size; those that give it use once, few, many or a size class.

v_gene	j_gene	d_gene	abundance	CDR3nt	CDR3aa
TRBV7-9	TRBJ1-1	TRBD1	.	TGTGCCAGCAGCTTAACTCCCGGACAGGGGCAGAATGCTTTCTTT	CASSLTPGQGQNAFF
TRBV7-9	TRBJ2-7	TRBD2	.	TGTGCCAGCAGCGGGCTCGGACTAGCGGGGGGTCCCTACGAGCAGTACTTC	CASSGLGLAGGPYEQYF
TRBV7-3	TRBJ2-5	.	.	TGTGCCAGCAGCCCCAGTAATAGCGGAGGGACCCAGTACTTC	CASSPSNSGGTQYF
TRBV6-5	TRBJ2-2	.	.	TGTGCCAGCAGTTCCCAAGATACTAGTGCCGGGGAGCTGTTTTTT	CASSSQDTSAGELFF
TRBV6-7	TRBJ2-4	.	.	TGTGCCAGCAGTTACTCGCTAGCGAAAAACATTCAGTACTTC	CASSYSLAKNIQYF
TRBV27	TRBJ1-5	TRBD1	.	TGTGCCAGCAGTTTGATAGGACAGGGCAATCAGCCCCAACATTTT	CASSLIGQGNQPQHF
TRBV5-5	TRBJ2-1	.	.	TGTGCCAGCAGCTTGGCCGGCGCAGGGGAGCAGTTCTTC	CASSLAGAGEQFF
TRBV30	TRBJ2-5	.	.	TGTGCCTGGAGCGGGGGGCGAAAGACCCAGTACTTC	CAWSGGRKTQYF
TRBV7-9	TRBJ1-5	TRBD1	.	TGTTCCAGCAGCTTCGACAGGGGCCCGTATAGCAATCAGCCCCAGCATTTT	CSSSFDRGPYSNQPQHF
TRBV19	TRBJ2-3	TRBD2	few	TGTGCCAGTGTGCCGGGGCCTAGCGGGACAGATACGCAGTATTTT	CASVPGPSGTDTQYF
TRBV7-2	TRBJ1-2	.	.	TGTGCCAGCAGCTTACCGGACTATGGCTACACCTTC	CASSLPDYGYTF
TRBV19	TRBJ1-5	TRBD1	.	TGTGCCAGTAGTAGGACAGGGGGAGGCAATCAGCCCCAGCATTTT	CASSRTGGGNQPQHF
TRBV7-9	TRBJ2-1	TRBD2	once	TGTGCCAGCAGCTCGACTAGCGGGACCTACAATGAGCAGTTCTTC	CASSSTSGTYNEQFF
TRBV4-3	TRBJ2-2	.	.	TGCGCCAGCAGACGGACTGGCGCCGGGGAGCTGTTTTTT	CASRRTGAGELFF
TRBV5-1	TRBJ2-7	TRBD1	.	TGCGCCAGCAGCTTGGAAGGGACAGGACGCTCCTACGAGCAGTACTTC	CASSLEGTGRSYEQYF
TRBV30	TRBJ2-3	TRBD2	.	TGTGCCTGGGCGGGGCTAGCGGACACAGATACGCAGTATTTT	CAWAGLADTDTQYF
TRBV2	TRBJ2-2	.	.	TGTGCCAGCAGCTTAGACAGACCCTCCGGGGAGCTGTTTTTT	CASSLDRPSGELFF
TRBV12-5	TRBJ2-7	.	.	TGTGCTAGTGGCGGGTACATCTACGAGCAGTACTTC	CASGGYIYEQYF
TRBV7-9	TRBJ1-6	.	.	TGTGCCAGCAGCTTAGTCCGACCGGCGGGGGCAACGAATTCCCCCCTCCACTTT	CASSLVRPAGATNSPLHF
TRBV7-9	TRBJ1-1	.	once	TGTGCCAGCAGCTTATTTGAGGGTCTTGAAGCTTTCTTT	CASSLFEGLEAFF
TRBV19	TRBJ2-2	TRBD2	.	TGTGCCGCCGGCCGGACTAGCGGCACCGGGGAGCTGTTTTTT	CAAGRTSGTGELFF
TRBV11-3	TRBJ2-2	.	once	TGTGCCAGCAGCCTACAGGCTTTGGGCACCGGGGAGCTGTTTTTT	CASSLQALGTGELFF
TRBV19	TRBJ2-2	TRBD2	.	TGTGCCAGTACCTTTGGGGGGGTAGGCACCGGGGAGCTGTTTTTT	CASTFGGVGTGELFF
TRBV19	TRBJ1-2	.	.	TGTGCCAGCGAACACACTAACTATGGCTACACCTTC	CASEHTNYGYTF
TRBV11-2	TRBJ2-1	TRBD1	.	TGTGCCAGCAGCTTAGACGCCGGGACAGGGGTTAATGAGCAGTTCTTC	CASSLDAGTGVNEQFF
TRBV7-3	TRBJ2-1	TRBD2	.	TGTGCCAGCAGCGCTAGCGGGATCTACAATGAGCAGTTCTTC	CASSASGIYNEQFF
TRBV19	TRBJ1-1	TRBD1	.	TGTGCCACCGGACAGGGAGGGGACACTGAAGCTTTCTTT	CATGQGGDTEAFF
TRBV4-3	TRBJ2-1	TRBD2	.	TGCGCCAGCAGCCAAGAAGGCGGGAGCGCCAGCTCCTACAATGAGCAGTTCTTC	CASSQEGGSASSYNEQFF
TRBV25-1	TRBJ1-1	TRBD1	.	TGTGCCAGCAGCCGGACAGGGAGGAACACTGAAGCTTTCTTT	CASSRTGRNTEAFF
TRBV21-1	TRBJ2-7	.	.	TGTGCCAGCATCACGGACAGCCACTACGAGCAGTACTTC	CASITDSHYEQYF
TRBV7-6	TRBJ1-6	.	.	TGTGCCAGCAGCCAAGAGCCCGGTGCATATAATTCGCCCCTCCACTTT	CASSQEPGAYNSPLHF
TRBV29-1	TRBJ1-4	.	.	TGCAGCGGCGGGACCCCCGGGGGAAGTGAAAAACTGTTTTTT	CSGGTPGGSEKLFF
TRBV5-4	TRBJ1-1	TRBD1	.	TGTGCCAGCAGCGCATGGCGACAGGGGGCCAACACTGAAGCTTTCTTT	CASSAWRQGANTEAFF
TRBV7-2	TRBJ1-5	.	few	TGTGCCAGCAGCTTAGATCCGAATCAGCCCCAGCATTTT	CASSLDPNQPQHF
TRBV5-1	TRBJ2-2	TRBD2	.	TGCGCCAGCAGCTCGACGACTAGCGCCAACACCGGGGAGCTGTTTTTT	CASSSTTSANTGELFF
TRBV4-1	TRBJ2-2	.	.	TGCGCCAGCAGCCAAGCCCGGTACAGAACCGGGGAGCTGTTTTTT	CASSQARYRTGELFF
TRBV5-1	TRBJ1-1	TRBD1	.	TGCGCCAGCAGCCTCGACAGGGGGAACACTGAAGCTTTCTTT	CASSLDRGNTEAFF
TRBV7-2	TRBJ1-2	.	.	TGTGCCAGCAGCTTACACGCCAGGGCCGATGGCTACACCTTC	CASSLHARADGYTF
TRBV7-9	TRBJ1-1	.	once	TGTGCCAGCAGCTCCTTCAATGGCGGGACTGAAGCTTTCTTT	CASSSFNGGTEAFF
TRBV19	TRBJ2-5	TRBD1	.	TGTGCCAGTAGTGACCAGGGGGTCGCCAGTTCTACCCAGTACTTC	CASSDQGVASSTQYF
TRBV18	TRBJ2-1	.	.	TGTGCCAGCTCACCAAGCGATGTTAATAATGAGCAGTTCTTC	CASSPSDVNNEQFF
TRBV7-9	TRBJ1-4	.	.	TGTGCCAGCAGCTTGGGCAGCCGAAATGAAAAACTGTTTTTT	CASSLGSRNEKLFF
TRBV5-6	TRBJ1-2	TRBD1	.	TGTGCCAGCAGCCCCTTGACCGGGACAGTCTATGGCTACACCTTC	CASSPLTGTVYGYTF
TRBV6-5	TRBJ1-1	.	.	TGTGCCAGCAGTTACGGCGCAGGTGAGAACACTGAAGCTTTCTTT	CASSYGAGENTEAFF
TRBV19	TRBJ1-2	TRBD1	.	TGTGCCAGTTCCCGGACAGGGGGCGCCTATGGCTACACCTTC	CASSRTGGAYGYTF
TRBV7-2	TRBJ1-5	TRBD1	.	TGTGCCAGCAGCTTAGCGGGACAGGGTATAGGTCAGCCCCAGCATTTT	CASSLAGQGIGQPQHF
TRBV10-2	TRBJ2-3	.	.	TGCGCCAGCAGTGAGTCGGGCTTAAACACAGATACGCAGTATTTT	CASSESGLNTDTQYF
TRBV15	TRBJ1-2	.	few	TGTGCCACCGGGACACAGAGAGCTAACTATGGCTACACCTTC	CATGTQRANYGYTF